A selection of T cell receptor beta chains follows, all from one sample in a study of shared clonotypes between healthy human individuals. TCRdb's table, derived via immunoSEQ multiplex PCR, lists solely in-frame clones and lacks some. The data hold 2 million to 3 million clones, with over 85% observed a single time. The sequenced material came from naive CD4+ T cells sorted from blood. The receptors come from a man between 18 and 29 years old in good health. CDR3s include the opening cysteine and the closing phenylalanine or tryptophan.

TRBV6-5	TRBJ2-1	CASNPSGQGWDEQFF
TRBV5-8	TRBJ2-5	CASSLGTSGIGLETQYF
TRBV5-1	TRBJ2-1	CASSLVGASYNEQFF
TRBV6-5	TRBJ2-3	CASGDLRGTQYF
TRBV19	TRBJ1-1	CASINDGLGGEAFF
TRBV19	TRBJ1-4	CASSILATATNEKLFF
TRBV18	TRBJ1-5	CASSANQGNQPQHF
TRBV5-1	TRBJ2-1	CASSLVAGSPNNEQFF
TRBV19	TRBJ2-3	CASSPEGTDTQYF
TRBV7-2	TRBJ2-1	CASSLNYPNEQFF
TRBV18	TRBJ2-1	CASSQLAGAWNEQFF
TRBV19	TRBJ1-3	CASRPRAANTIYF
TRBV29-1	TRBJ1-3	CSVGAWNGNTIYF
TRBV4-1	TRBJ1-3	CASSQGRTGGWNTIYF
TRBV19	TRBJ2-3	CASKRETRTGVTDTQYF
TRBV10-2	TRBJ2-5	CASSELKETQYF
TRBV11-2	TRBJ2-7	CASSLWYLNEQYF
TRBV28	TRBJ1-4	CASSSPGPTNEKLFF
TRBV5-6	TRBJ2-3	CASSRGTLPHQYF
TRBV5-1	TRBJ2-3	CASSSRLTSTDTQYF
TRBV5-1	TRBJ2-7	CASSWGDKGFPYEQYF
TRBV6-1	TRBJ1-3	CASTGSGNTIYF
TRBV5-1	TRBJ2-1	CASSLAGNGLDEQFF
TRBV5-4	TRBJ2-7	CASSAPGQVSYEQYF
TRBV4-3	TRBJ1-1	CASSQGSPTEAFF
TRBV6-5	TRBJ2-7	CASSSPDTGLRYF
TRBV18	TRBJ1-1	CASSPPGLFANTEAFF
TRBV7-8	TRBJ1-2	CASTAGTHFYTF